Below are 18 T cell receptor beta chains sequenced from a single sample in a study of Graves' ophthalmopathy and Graves' hyperthyroidism. As the template, RNA transcripts were used to amplify TCR beta CDR3 regions. RT-PCR was first run with HTBI primers, then multiplex PCR in a second round. TCRdb passed the multiplex PCR reads through MiXCR, listing each CDR3 protein once. The sample records about 390,000 distinct CDR3 sequences, 15% being singletons. Sequences were obtained from peripheral blood. All receptors come from a woman aged 18-35 years with stable Graves' hyperthyroidism.

A note on this clonotype: A much bigger clone sits one base away, suggesting this may be a read error. The final CDR3 position lacks the conserved phenylalanine or tryptophan, pointing to a likely read error. The chain has TRBV3-1 and TRBJ1-1, with 7 bases aligning to TRBD1. The CDR3 extends over 17 amino acids. V shed 3 bases, J shed 0 bases, and the junction held 10 bases outside the gene matches. Germline V gives CDR1 LGHDT, CDR2 YNNKEL (reference sequence). CDR3 amino acids: CASSQVRGQRMNTEAFV. The CDR3 DNA reads as TGTGCCAGCAGCCAGGTCCGGGGACAGAGAATGAACACTGAAGCTTTCGTT.

This clonotype was recorded many times. The gene calls are TRBV19 and TRBJ1-2; D gene ambiguous. Trimming took 3 bases from V and 4 from J, leaving 12 bases between them. The CDR3 runs to 14 residues. The V gene's germline CDR1 is LNHDA and CDR2 SQIVND (reference sequence). The CDR3 spells CASSIATRTYGYTF. CDR3 nucleotides: TGTGCCAGTAGTATCGCCACAAGAACCTATGGCTACACCTTC.

This clonotype was counted many times. The V and J genes are TRBV6-1 and TRBJ1-5; possible D gene TRBD1, 5 bases. Trimming removed 8 bases at V and 4 bases at J, with 15 bases between. Germline CDR1 and CDR2: MNHNS and SASEGT. CDR3 length: 14 amino acids. For the CDR3, the DNA is TGTGCCAGCGACCAATGGGGGAGTAATCAGCCCCAGCATTTT. This gives the protein CASDQWGSNQPQHF.

This clonotype was picked up a small number of times. This could be a read error, since a much larger clone is one nucleotide away. The V call is TRBV12-3 or TRBV12-4, the J call TRBJ1-2; 8 positions match TRBD1. The junction had 0 bases not matched to a gene; V was cut back by 2 bases and J by 7 bases. There are 12 residues in the CDR3. CDR3 nucleotides: TGTGCCAGCAGTTTACAGGGGGCTGGCTACACCTTC. Residues: CASSLQGAGYTF.

This clonotype was detected many times. This chain uses TRBV6-2 or TRBV6-3 with TRBJ2-6; D call uncertain. Trimming pared 8 bases from V and 1 base from J, leaving 6 bases between. This CDR3 has 13 amino acids. Germline CDR1 and CDR2: MNHEY and SVGEGT. The CDR3 reads CASWESGANVLTF. CDR3 sequence (DNA): TGTGCCAGCTGGGAATCTGGGGCCAACGTCCTGACTTTC.

This clonotype was found a few times. This chain connects TRBV7-9 to TRBJ1-2, with 8 nucleotides matching TRBD1. The germline gives CDR1 SEHNR, CDR2 FQNEAQ (reference sequence). The CDR3 is made up of 14 amino acids. The V and J ends lost 10 bases and 4 bases, in that order; junction bases with no gene match: 11. CDR3 residues: CANRLDRASYGYTF. As DNA, the CDR3 is TGTGCCAACAGACTGGACAGGGCCAGCTATGGCTACACCTTC.

The V gene is TRBV19, the J gene TRBJ1-1; D might be TRBD1 (5 bases). Trimming stripped 3 bases from V and 0 bases from J, with 17 bases between. CDR1 is LNHDA and CDR2 is SQIVND in the germline V gene (reference sequence). The CDR3 runs to 17 residues. The CDR3 nucleotides read TGTGCCAGTAGTATCCCGACAGAGTCCCTTATGAACACTGAAGCTTTCTTT. Translation: CASSIPTESLMNTEAFF.

This clonotype showed up many times. This chain links TRBV5-1 with TRBJ1-2, with a tentative D call TRBD1 (5 bases). Germline V gene sequence: CDR1 SGHRS, CDR2 YFSETQ. V dropped 0 bases and J dropped 8 bases, with 11 bases sitting between them. There are 13 residues in the CDR3. The CDR3 protein is CASSLDQGEGYTF. The CDR3 region has the DNA TGCGCCAGCAGCTTGGATCAGGGTGAGGGCTACACCTTC.

This clonotype was seen repeatedly, ten times or more. V usage is TRBV7-6 and J usage is TRBJ1-6; possible D gene TRBD1, 6 bases. This CDR3 spans 16 amino acids. Trimming took off 1 base at V and 6 bases at J, with 13 bases between the two ends. Germline V gives CDR1 SGHVS, CDR2 FNYEAQ. DNA for the CDR3: TGTGCCAGCAGCTTAGGGACAGCTACGACTAATTCACCCCTCCACTTT. Protein: CASSLGTATTNSPLHF.

This clonotype was recorded at least ten times. This rearrangement joins TRBV2 to TRBJ1-5; 8 nucleotides agree with TRBD1. In germline, CDR1 is SNHLY, CDR2 FYNNEI. This CDR3 spans 14 amino acids. The trim removed 5 bases at V and 2 bases at J, leaving 2 bases unmatched. CDR3 in amino acids: CASSQDRGNQPQHF. Written as DNA, the CDR3 is TGTGCCAGCAGTCAGGACAGGGGCAATCAGCCCCAGCATTTT.

This clonotype was found many times. The V gene is TRBV20-1, the J gene TRBJ2-7; 7 bases are shared with TRBD2. The CDR3 consists of 15 residues. The V and J ends lost 0 bases and 0 bases, in that order; junction bases with no gene match: 5. The V gene's germline CDR1 is DFQATT and CDR2 SNEGSKA (reference sequence). CDR3: CSARDPGLLSYEQYF. The CDR3 DNA is TGCAGTGCTAGAGATCCGGGACTACTCTCCTACGAGCAGTACTTC.

This clonotype was picked up many times. The chain carries TRBV7-9 and TRBJ1-5, with D unresolved. V lost 11 bases and J 5 bases, leaving 1 base between the germline ends. Germline V gene lookup returns CDR1 SEHNR and CDR2 FQNEAQ (reference sequence). The CDR3 has 8 amino acids. The CDR3: CAYQPQHF. The CDR3 DNA reads TGTGCCTATCAGCCCCAGCATTTT.

The J gene is TRBJ1-1, the V gene TRBV19; TRBD1 might be the D (5 bases). V lost 7 bases and J lost 2, with 11 bases in between. The germline V gene has CDR1 LNHDA and CDR2 SQIVND (reference sequence). The CDR3 is 13 amino acids. Here the CDR3 reads CASKKTDNTEAFF. The CDR3 DNA follows: TGTGCCAGTAAAAAGACAGATAACACTGAAGCTTTCTTT.

This clonotype was counted at least ten times. The gene calls are TRBV7-6 and TRBJ2-7, with 11 bases identical to TRBD1. Germline V gene data show CDR1 as SGHVS and CDR2 as FNYEAQ. This CDR3 spans 15 amino acids. Trimming removed 3 bases from V and 3 bases from J; junction bases left unmatched: 4. The CDR3 region has the DNA TGTGCCAGCAGCTTCCGTGGGACAGGGGGCTACGAGCAGTACTTC. It is translated as CASSFRGTGGYEQYF. Full variable domain (outside the CDR3, taken from reference TRBV7-6 and TRBJ2-7): GAGVSQSPRYKVTKRGQDVALRCDPISGHVSLYWYRQALGQGPEFLTYFNYEAQQDKSGLPNDRFSAERPEGSISTLTIQRTEQRDSAMYRCASSFRGTGGYEQYFGPGTRLTVT.

Many counts were recorded for this clonotype. This CDR3 is CASSPPRRRNNQPQHF. DNA for the CDR3: TGTGCCAGCAGCCCCCCGAGACGAAGAAACAATCAGCCCCAGCATTTT. The rearrangement links TRBV6-4 to TRBJ1-5, with no clear D. The V gene's germline CDR1 is MRHNA and CDR2 SNTAGT. The CDR3 has 16 amino acids. The V end lost 6 bases, the J end lost 3 bases, and 18 bases lay between the germline ends.

This clonotype was picked up many times. The rearrangement links TRBV27 to TRBJ1-1, with D uncertain. The CDR3 loop spans 13 amino acids. In germline, CDR1 is MNHEY, CDR2 SMNVEV (reference sequence). V was shortened by 3 bases and J by 6 bases, with 11 bases between the two germline ends. The CDR3 DNA follows: TGTGCCAGCAGTTTCGGGCGGGCCGCTGAAGCTTTCTTT. Translating gives CASSFGRAAEAFF.

This clonotype has a handful of counts. This chain joins TRBV5-6 and TRBJ1-2; D gene unclear. The V and J ends lost 6 bases and 2 bases respectively, with 14 bases between them. Germline CDR1 reads SGHDT; CDR2 reads YYEEEE. The CDR3 sequence is 14 residues long. CDR3 nucleotides: TGTGCCAGCACCCCGTCCAGGAGGAACTATGGCTACACCTTC. Its translation is CASTPSRRNYGYTF.

The chain couples TRBV4-1 to TRBJ1-2; D possibly corresponds to TRBD1 (5 bases). Trimming stripped 5 bases from V and 8 bases from J, with 27 bases between. Germline lookup yields CDR1 MGHRA and CDR2 YSYEKL. This CDR3 has 17 residues. The CDR3 nucleotides are TGCGCCAGCAGCGGCGGGTCAAGGGGAGGGATTGCGCGCGGCTACACCTTC. As protein: CASSGGSRGGIARGYTF.